These 20 T cell receptor beta chains came from one sample sequenced in a study of TIL therapy for anti-PD-1-resistant metastatic lung cancer. The time point: pre-treatment sample, taken before nivolumab and TIL therapy. Sequencing used immunoSEQ v3. Sequencing was performed with immunoSEQ multiplex PCR; in TCRdb, only in-frame clones are kept and a portion is missing. The profile shows more than 45,000 clones, roughly 70% of them singletons. Sequenced material: blood, taken at baseline. The receptors come from a person between 25 and 79 years old with non-small cell lung cancer.

The CDR3 sequence: CASSLGVQYNSPLHF. The CDR3 DNA follows: TGTGCCAGCAGTTTAGGGGTTCAGTATAATTCACCCCTCCACTTT. The chain carries TRBV6-6 and TRBJ1-6; tentatively, D is TRBD1 (5 bases). The CDR3 extends over 15 amino acids. Per germline, CDR1 MNHNY and CDR2 SVGAGI (reference sequence). Deletions cut 4 bases from V and 4 bases from J, with 11 bases between.

J is TRBJ1-1 and V is TRBV6-1; TRBD1 aligns across 8 bases. The germline V gene encodes CDR1 MNHNS and CDR2 SASEGT. Trimming took 7 bases from V and 4 from J; bases not matched to a gene: 5. The CDR3 is made up of 13 amino acids. The CDR3 reads CASNPRGLTEAFF. As DNA, the CDR3 is TGTGCCAGCAACCCCAGGGGGCTCACTGAAGCTTTCTTT.

This clone has a single count. V is TRBV28 and J is TRBJ1-3; 12 nucleotides align to TRBD1. Germline CDR1 is MDHEN and CDR2 is SYDVKM. V was pared by 3 bases and J by 1 base, with 10 bases of the junction left unmatched. The CDR3 runs 19 residues. As DNA, the CDR3 is TGTGCCAGCAGTTTCGGGGCCCCGGGACAGGGGGCTTCTGGAAACACCATATATTTT. It encodes CASSFGAPGQGASGNTIYF.

This clone was observed a single time. The chain recombines TRBV7-2 with TRBJ2-5; D is perhaps TRBD2 (6 bases). Per the germline V gene, CDR1 is SGHTA and CDR2 is FQGNSA. The CDR3 has 15 residues. Between the trimmed V and J ends, which lost 5 bases and 5 bases, there was a span of 18 bases. The CDR3: CASSPPLGGWETQYF. For the CDR3, the DNA is TGTGCCAGCAGCCCGCCCTTGGGAGGATGGGAGACCCAGTACTTC.

The J gene is TRBJ1-4, the V gene TRBV7-8, with D possibly being TRBD1 (6 bases). Trimming took off 2 bases at V and 8 bases at J, with 21 bases between the two ends. This CDR3 has 17 amino acids. Germline V gives CDR1 SGHVS, CDR2 FQNEAQ. In DNA, the CDR3 is TGTGCCAGCAGCTTATTGAATAGGGCGGTCGGGGGCGAAAAACTGTTTTTT. This sequence encodes CASSLLNRAVGGEKLFF.

The chain couples TRBV13 to TRBJ2-5; D perhaps matches TRBD2 (5 bases). Trimming took off 5 bases at V and 5 bases at J, with 21 bases between the two ends. Per germline, CDR1 PRHDT and CDR2 FYEKMQ (reference sequence). The CDR3 totals 16 residues. CDR3 DNA sequence: TGTGCCAGCAGCCCTAGGTCCGGGGAGTTTAAGGAGACCCAGTACTTC. Its protein is CASSPRSGEFKETQYF.

This chain uses TRBV2 with TRBJ1-1; D gene unclear. The V end lost 3 bases, the J end lost 0 bases, and 20 bases lay between the germline ends. CDR1 SNHLY and CDR2 FYNNEI come from the germline V gene. The CDR3 totals 18 residues. CDR3 residues: CASSDDPYALRLNTEAFF. For the CDR3, the DNA is TGTGCCAGCAGTGACGACCCCTACGCTTTACGGCTGAACACTGAAGCTTTCTTT. The complete variable domain, with remaining parts taken from reference TRBV2 and TRBJ1-1, reads EPEVTQTPSHQVTQMGQEVILRCVPISNHLYFYWYRQILGQKVEFLVSFYNNEISEKSEIFDDQFSVERPDGSNFTLKIRSTKLEDSAMYFCASSDDPYALRLNTEAFFGQGTRLTVV.

The V and J genes are TRBV7-2 and TRBJ1-5, with no clear D. V was pared by 1 base and J by 5 bases, with 6 bases between. The germline V gene has CDR1 SGHTA and CDR2 FQGNSA. The CDR3 length is 13 residues. CDR3 coding DNA: TGTGCCAGCAGCTTAGATAGGGATCAGCCCCAGCATTTT. It codes for CASSLDRDQPQHF.

The chain uses TRBV6-5 and TRBJ1-2; 7 bases map to TRBD1. The CDR3 runs to 13 residues. J was trimmed by 5 bases and V by 6 bases; bases with no gene match: 6. The germline CDR1 and CDR2 sequences are MNHEY and SVGAGI. This CDR3 is CASRNRDSYGYTF. The CDR3 DNA is TGTGCCAGCAGAAACAGGGACAGTTATGGCTACACCTTC.

The rearrangement links TRBV9 to TRBJ2-5; D may be TRBD1 (5 bases). Germline-derived CDR1 and CDR2 are SGDLS and YYNGEE. V gave up 3 bases and J gave up 5 bases, with 14 bases separating them. The CDR3 is 14 amino acids. The CDR3 sequence is CASSARLGVETQYF. CDR3 nucleotide sequence: TGTGCCAGCAGCGCCAGATTAGGGGTGGAGACCCAGTACTTC.

The rearrangement uses TRBV5-1 and TRBJ1-1; D is perhaps TRBD1 (6 bases). This CDR3 spans 14 amino acids. Trimming took off 2 bases at V and 5 bases at J, with 13 bases between the two ends. Germline V gene lookup returns CDR1 SGHRS and CDR2 YFSETQ. CDR3 nucleotides: TGCGCCAGCAGCTTCGTCTTGAGGGGGACTGAAGCTTTCTTT. Translation gives CASSFVLRGTEAFF.

In this sample, this clone turned up a few times. The J gene is TRBJ2-7, the V gene TRBV21-1. TRBV21-1 is tagged as a pseudogene. The CDR3 contains 13 residues. CDR3 residues: CASSKGFPYEQYF. Written as DNA, the CDR3 is TGTGCCAGCAGCAAAGGCTTCCCCTACGAGCAGTACTTC.

V usage is TRBV18 and J usage is TRBJ2-7, with 8 bases identical to TRBD2. Germline V gene sequence: CDR1 KGHSH, CDR2 LQKENI. V trimming: 2 bases; J trimming: 6 bases; junction bases outside the gene matches: 3. The CDR3 contains 13 residues. CDR3 sequence (DNA): TGTGCCAGCTCACCAACAGCGGGAGTCGAGCAGTACTTC. Translating it yields CASSPTAGVEQYF.

Only one count was recorded for this clone. The chain combines TRBV5-1 with TRBJ1-3; D not certain. This CDR3 region has 20 residues. Germline V gene sequence: CDR1 SGHRS, CDR2 YFSETQ. Trimming took 1 base from V and 0 from J, leaving 23 bases between them. The DNA of the CDR3 is TGCGCCAGCAGCTTGAGGCGGGGAGGCTTTCGGAATAGCTCTGGAAACACCATATATTTT. Encoded protein: CASSLRRGGFRNSSGNTIYF.

The V gene is TRBV29-1, the J gene TRBJ2-1, with 11 bases that match TRBD1. The CDR3 covers 14 residues. V dropped 2 bases and J dropped 6; count of bases not matched to a gene: 3. CDR1 and CDR2 from the germline V gene are SQVTM and ANQGSEA. The CDR3 here is CSVERTGGLNEQFF. The DNA of the CDR3 is TGCAGCGTTGAAAGGACAGGGGGCCTCAATGAGCAGTTCTTC.

The chain employs TRBV30 and TRBJ2-7; 7 bases are shared with TRBD1. The CDR3 is made up of 12 amino acids. With 8 bases clipped from V and 0 bases from J, the junction kept 4 bases outside the gene matches. Germline assignment: CDR1 GTSNPN and CDR2 SVGIG (reference sequence). The CDR3, as DNA: TGTGCCGGGACAGAGAACTCCTACGAGCAGTACTTC. Its protein product is CAGTENSYEQYF.

V and J are TRBV28 and TRBJ1-5; D is unresolved. Germline V CDR1 and CDR2: MDHEN, SYDVKM. The V gene lost 6 bases and the J gene lost 9 bases, with 21 bases spanning the gap. This CDR3 has 15 amino acids. This CDR3 reads CASSLTKTRLVPQHF. The CDR3 DNA is TGTGCCAGCAGCCTCACGAAGACGCGTCTTGTGCCCCAGCATTTT. The variable domain in full, completed from reference TRBV28 and TRBJ1-5, reads DVKVTQSSRYLVKRTGEKVFLECVQDMDHENMFWYRQDPGLGLRLIYFSYDVKMKEKGDIPEGYSVSREKKERFSLILESASTNQTSMYLCASSLTKTRLVPQHFGDGTRLSIL.

This CDR3 reads CASSHAGGALNEQFF. In nucleotides, the CDR3 is TGTGCCAGCAGCCACGCCGGGGGCGCCCTTAATGAGCAGTTCTTC. This chain uses TRBV14 with TRBJ2-1; the D call may be TRBD1 or TRBD2 (6 bases each). V gave up 3 bases and J gave up 7 bases, with 16 bases separating them. Germline assignment: CDR1 SGHDN and CDR2 FVKESK. The CDR3 covers 15 residues.

The rearrangement joins TRBV4-1 to TRBJ2-3; unclear D gene. CDR3 size: 15 residues. V lost 0 bases and J 8 bases, leaving 15 bases between the germline ends. The germline V gene has CDR1 MGHRA and CDR2 YSYEKL. This chain's CDR3 is CASSQDRVSASTQYF. The CDR3 DNA is TGCGCCAGCAGCCAAGATAGGGTCAGCGCGAGTACGCAGTATTTT.

V is TRBV28 and J is TRBJ2-4, with 7 bases that match TRBD1. This CDR3 contains 14 residues. The ends lost 6 bases at V and 3 bases at J; junction bases unmatched: 5. Germline V gene data show CDR1 as MDHEN and CDR2 as SYDVKM. In nucleotides, the CDR3 is TGTGCCAGCAGCAATACAGGGGTCAAAAACATTCAGTACTTC. It specifies CASSNTGVKNIQYF.